This T cell receptor beta chain was recovered during a study of blood T cells in healthy people across ages (dated by TCRdb to between 2015 and 2017). In terms of the full investigation: In model experiments, template switching captured roughly one uniquely barcoded TCR beta cDNA molecule for every two T cells. The study measured age-related changes in TCR beta repertoire diversity using deep sequencing normalized with unique cDNA molecular identifiers. Using the same blood draw, the study looked at two additional independent replicas of 1 million unique cDNA reads for two donors, one aged 18 to 30 and the other aged 80 or older. To avoid experimental bias, donors of different ages were spread randomly across the sequencing lanes. Four age groups were formed from the donors: young (average roughly 15 years), middle-aged (less than 40), aged (roughly 56) and long-lived (about 80).

Systemically healthy Caucasian individuals from Russia, some 38 in total and aged about 6 to 95 years, were included as donors. Each donor gave about 10 milliliters of peripheral blood, drawn into EDTA-treated Vacutainer tubes. Ficoll-Paque density-gradient centrifugation was used to isolate PBMCs, with at least 7 million obtained per sample. Trizol reagent was used to extract total RNA from PBMCs, with at least 6 micrograms per sample. For every donor, flow cytometry on a PBMC aliquot measured the percentage of naive CD45RAhigh/CD27high T cells. CDR1 and CDR2 were assigned from the germline V gene as MDHEN and SYDVKM. The CDR3 covers 13 residues, taking in both the cysteine and the phenylalanine. Only the CDR3 part of the read is kept: 39 bases, read in frame from the first base. Worth noting for this clonotype: Its cognate antigen has yet to be identified. One end of the junction varies from germline; a read error may be responsible.

The full study reports these points: Observed TCR beta diversity per million T cells fell roughly linearly with age, and a significant reduction was already apparent by age roughly 40. Donor CMV infection status was unknown, potentially confounding age-related changes in expanded clonotypes. Estimates of total diversity based on one million sequenced T cells were considered lower bounds and underestimates. The long-lived group showed more naive CD4+ T cells, fewer expanded clones and increased TCR diversity than the aged group, suggesting age selection. There was a strong correlation between observed TCR beta diversity and the percentage of naive T cells measured by flow cytometry. Since profiling was done on bulk unsorted PBMCs, naive and antigen-experienced compartments could not be conclusively compared.

The library was made by 5' RACE. For sequencing, an Illumina HiSeq 2500 was employed. The second PCR ran for roughly 7 to 11 cycles and used a J-beta primer mix along with a sample-barcoded 5' primer. A unique molecular identifier was introduced onto each TCR beta cDNA molecule by a template-switch 5' adaptor carrying 12 random nucleotides. Each sample yielded at least 3 million CDR3-containing paired-end reads. All of the RNA was converted into first-strand cDNA using the Mint cDNA synthesis kit, with a TRBC-specific oligonucleotide serving as the primer. After uracil-DNA glycosylase treatment, a first 18-cycle PCR used universal primers M1SS and BC2_uni_R on all cDNA. The study's own analysis went as follows. Each sample was normalized by randomly selecting 1 million high-quality reads, each carrying a distinct molecular identifier. Instead of being binned into consensus sequences, reads that shared molecular identifiers were thrown out. MiTCR, set to a Q25 quality threshold and the strictest error-elimination algorithm, was used for CDR3 identification, clonotype clustering and error correction. A nonparametric unseen species model using Euler transformation provided a lower-bound estimate of total TCR beta diversity. TCRdb took the public reads, trimmed them with fastp at Q25, ran MiXCR for clone calling and kept in-frame beta chains. Identical CDR3 protein sequences are pooled into one entry, listed with their most common genes and DNA. The V and J calls shown here were made by TCRdb, not taken from the authors' results. This sample lists over a million distinct CDR3 sequences; 40% to 45% were detected once. The biggest ten clones account for approximately 20% of the sample.

The clonotype was recovered from a woman between 55 and 75 years old in good health. The source material was blood. Recombination linked TRBV28 to TRBJ2-5; no D gene can be assigned with confidence. The bases read TGTGCCGGCAGAGTGAGTCGCCGCGAGACCCAGTACTTC. Translated, this gives CAGRVSRRETQYF.